The 30 T cell receptor beta chains below come from one sample, sequenced in a study of Ad26.COV2.S vaccination and SARS-CoV-2 variants (dated by TCRdb to 2020 to 2023). The treatment or condition label of this sample denotes: some 20 received Ad26.COV2.S at low or high dose, single or two shots; about 5 received placebo; per-sample allocation not given. For vaccine and placebo recipients, the sequenced repertoires came from samples collected on day 63 after the first injection. The protocol used for the library was the immunoSEQ multiplex PCR assay. TCRdb took over this immuneACCESS table, retaining in-frame rearrangements with V and J assigned. Such tables are incomplete; in checked studies, under half of the missing clones stem from an unresolved V gene, and the remainder is unexplained. The sample includes roughly 380,000 clones, with about nine tenths observed a single time. The ten most abundant clones make up around 3.6% of the sample.

The sample here was peripheral blood, taken in a trial of Ad26.COV2.S vaccine versus placebo. The receptors stem from a person between 18 and 65 years old who received the Ad26.COV2.S COVID-19 vaccine or a placebo.

V is TRBV5-3 and J is TRBJ2-1, with TRBD2 matching over 8 bases. TRBV5-3 is identified as an open reading frame with a role that is uncertain. The V segment lost 5 bases and the J segment 1 base; nucleotides outside the gene matches: 5. This CDR3 comprises 15 residues. As DNA, the CDR3 is TGTGCCAGAAGTTTCTCTAGCGGGTCCTACAATGAGCAGTTCTTC. Translating gives CARSFSSGSYNEQFF.

The V call is TRBV6-5, the J call TRBJ1-5; TRBD1 matches 7 bases. The CDR3 length is 13 residues. Germline values: CDR1 MNHEY, CDR2 SVGAGI. V shed 6 bases and J 7 bases; nucleotides not matched to a gene: 6. The CDR3 is CASSVDREQPQHF. The CDR3 nucleotides read TGTGCCAGCAGCGTCGACAGGGAGCAGCCCCAGCATTTT.

The rearrangement uses TRBV4-2 and TRBJ1-5, with D hard to call. The length of the CDR3 is 15 residues. The V end was cut by 4 bases, the J end by 6 bases, with 16 bases between. Germline CDR1 LGHNA, CDR2 YNFKEQ. CDR3 amino acids: CASSPSTRVSQPQHF. DNA of the CDR3: TGTGCCAGCAGCCCATCGACAAGGGTTAGTCAGCCCCAGCATTTT.

The rearrangement uses TRBV7-9 and TRBJ1-1; D not resolved. V lost 3 bases, J lost 2 bases, and 7 bases lay in between. This CDR3 is 13 amino acids long. Germline loops: CDR1 SEHNR, CDR2 FQNEAQ (reference sequence). This CDR3 is CASSFRVNTEAFF. The CDR3 DNA reads TGTGCCAGCAGCTTCCGGGTAAACACTGAAGCTTTCTTT. Filled out from reference TRBV7-9 and TRBJ1-1, the complete variable domain reads DTGVSQNPRHKITKRGQNVTFRCDPISEHNRLYWYRQTLGQGPEFLTYFQNEAQLEKSRLLSDRFSAERPKGSFSTLEIQRTEQGDSAMYLCASSFRVNTEAFFGQGTRLTVV.

This clone was picked up one time. J is TRBJ2-1 and V is TRBV19, with 14 bases matching TRBD2. V was pared by 2 bases and J by 2 bases, with 8 bases of the junction left unmatched. The CDR3 spans 19 residues. Germline assignment: CDR1 LNHDA and CDR2 SQIVND (reference sequence). The CDR3 sequence is CASSITPGLAGEPYNEQFF. The CDR3 nucleotides are TGTGCCAGTAGTATAACCCCGGGACTAGCGGGGGAGCCCTACAATGAGCAGTTCTTC.

The J gene is TRBJ1-5, the V gene TRBV15; D is perhaps TRBD1 (5 bases). The CDR3 contains 14 residues. Trimming removed 5 bases from V and 10 bases from J, with 18 bases in between. The germline gives CDR1 LNHNV, CDR2 YYDKDF (reference sequence). The CDR3: CATSYRDGRVPQHF. The CDR3 coding sequence is TGTGCCACCAGCTACCGGGACGGCCGAGTTCCCCAGCATTTT.

The chain carries TRBV30 and TRBJ1-5, with TRBD1 matching over 8 bases. CDR1 GTSNPN and CDR2 SVGIG come from the germline V gene (reference sequence). There are 13 residues in the CDR3. After removal of 7 bases from V and 2 bases from J, the junction contained 4 bases not matched to a gene. CDR3 bases: TGTGCCTTGGGACAGGCTGGCAATCAGCCCCAGCATTTT. As protein: CALGQAGNQPQHF.

The gene calls are TRBV30 and TRBJ1-2; 7 positions match TRBD1. CDR1 GTSNPN and CDR2 SVGIG come from the germline V gene (reference sequence). V trimming: 3 bases; J trimming: 3 bases; junction bases outside the gene matches: 10. CDR3 length: 15 residues. CDR3 sequence (DNA): TGTGCCTGGAGCCCGAACCGGGGACAGTACTATGGCTACACCTTC. This codes for CAWSPNRGQYYGYTF.

The chain has TRBV5-1 and TRBJ1-1, with 7 bases identical to TRBD1. The germline V gene has CDR1 SGHRS and CDR2 YFSETQ. This CDR3 contains 13 residues. V shed 4 bases, J shed 4 bases, and the junction held 4 bases outside the gene matches. CDR3 loop: CASSLGQATEAFF. The CDR3 DNA follows: TGCGCCAGCAGCCTCGGACAGGCCACTGAAGCTTTCTTT. The variable domain in full, with the rest retrieved from reference TRBV5-1 and TRBJ1-1, is KAGVTQTPRYLIKTRGQQVTLSCSPISGHRSVSWYQQTPGQGLQFLFEYFSETQRNKGNFPGRFSGRQFSNSRSEMNVSTLELGDSALYLCASSLGQATEAFFGQGTRLTVV.

This chain joins TRBV10-3 and TRBJ2-6, with a tentative D call TRBD1 (6 bases). Germline assignment: CDR1 ENHRY and CDR2 SYGVKD. Trimming left V 5 bases short and J 2 bases short, with 7 bases between. The CDR3 sequence is 14 residues long. DNA of the CDR3: TGTGCCATCAGTTCAGGGGCTGGGGCCAACGTCCTGACTTTC. Translated: CAISSGAGANVLTF.

The genes are TRBV11-2 and TRBJ2-3; tentatively, D is TRBD1 (6 bases). Trimming shortened V by 5 bases and J by 0 bases, and 12 bases separated the two germline ends. Germline values: CDR1 SGHAT, CDR2 FQNNGV. This CDR3 comprises 15 residues. This CDR3 is CASSHNRASTDTQYF. CDR3 nucleotide sequence: TGTGCCAGCAGCCATAACAGGGCCAGCACAGATACGCAGTATTTT.

J is TRBJ1-4 and V is TRBV7-2; 7 positions agree with TRBD1. From germline, CDR1 is SGHTA and CDR2 FQGNSA. This CDR3 region has 15 residues. The trim removed 5 bases at V and 5 bases at J, leaving 8 bases unmatched. The CDR3 loop reads CASSGGQAINEKLFF. The CDR3 region has the DNA TGTGCCAGCAGCGGTGGACAGGCGATCAATGAAAAACTGTTTTTT.

CDR3 coding DNA: TGTGCCTGTACTGAGACAGGGGAGCCTAGCAATCAGCCCCAGCATTTT. Translating gives CACTETGEPSNQPQHF. The J gene is TRBJ1-5, the V gene TRBV30, with 8 positions matching TRBD1. The CDR3 has 16 amino acids. The germline gives CDR1 GTSNPN, CDR2 SVGIG (reference sequence). The trim removed 6 bases at V and 0 bases at J, leaving 10 bases unmatched.

The chain is built from TRBV30 and TRBJ1-5, with no clear D. The V and J ends lost 1 base and 2 bases respectively, with 12 bases between them. Germline V gene sequence: CDR1 GTSNPN, CDR2 SVGIG (reference sequence). CDR3 length equals 15 residues. The DNA for the CDR3 is TGTGCCTGGAGTGGACCCAGCTCGCGCAATCAGCCCCAGCATTTT. Its translation is CAWSGPSSRNQPQHF.

This chain joins TRBV6-5 and TRBJ1-6; no firm D call. CDR3 length equals 15 residues. V lost 5 bases to trimming and J lost 7 bases, with 15 bases between them. Looked up from germline, CDR1 is MNHEY and CDR2 is SVGAGI. Written as DNA, the CDR3 is TGTGCCAGCAGTAAACTGGACGAAGGCAATTCACCCCTCCACTTT. It codes for CASSKLDEGNSPLHF.

J is TRBJ1-1 and V is TRBV6-5; 10 positions agree with TRBD1. CDR3 length: 13 residues. CDR1 and CDR2 (germline): MNHEY, SVGAGI. V was pared by 6 bases and J by 4 bases, with 2 bases of the junction left unmatched. The CDR3 DNA is TGTGCCAGCAGGAGGACAGGGGGCACTGAAGCTTTCTTT. This codes for CASRRTGGTEAFF.

The chain recombines TRBV20-1 with TRBJ2-1; D not certain. CDR1 and CDR2 (germline): DFQATT, SNEGSKA (reference sequence). The CDR3 totals 13 residues. With 3 bases removed from V and 4 bases from J, the gap between germline ends came to 10 bases. CDR3 protein: CSASELRYNEQFF. DNA for the CDR3: TGCAGTGCTAGTGAACTCAGGTACAATGAGCAGTTCTTC.

The chain carries TRBV9 and TRBJ1-3; D not resolved. The V and J ends lost 2 bases and 0 bases respectively, with 15 bases between them. Germline loops: CDR1 SGDLS, CDR2 YYNGEE. The CDR3 has 17 amino acids. This CDR3 is CASSVAGQKSSGNTIYF. CDR3 coding DNA: TGTGCCAGCAGCGTCGCCGGGCAGAAGAGCTCTGGAAACACCATATATTTT.

The chain joins TRBV4-1 to TRBJ1-5; D ambiguous. The CDR3 loop spans 15 amino acids. V lost 0 bases to trimming and J lost 9 bases, with 15 bases between them. The germline CDR1 and CDR2 sequences are MGHRA and YSYEKL. The DNA for the CDR3 is TGCGCCAGCAGCCAAGATCGAGGGTTCAAGGGGCCCCAGCATTTT. Protein: CASSQDRGFKGPQHF.

The genes are TRBV3-1 (or the pseudogene TRBV3-2) and TRBJ2-5; 8 bases agree with TRBD2. Looked up from germline, CDR1 is LGHDT and CDR2 is YNNKEL (reference sequence). V shed 10 bases and J 3 bases; nucleotides not matched to a gene: 4. This CDR3 comprises 12 residues. In DNA, the CDR3 is TGTGCCACCTCGGGGGGGGAAGAGACCCAGTACTTC. Translating gives CATSGGEETQYF.

The chain is built from TRBV5-8 and TRBJ2-1; TRBD2 might be the D (6 bases). There are 13 residues in the CDR3. Trimming took off 3 bases at V and 3 bases at J, with 7 bases between the two ends. The germline V gene encodes CDR1 SGHTS and CDR2 YDEGEE. The CDR3 protein is CASSWGDYNEQFF. The CDR3, as DNA: TGTGCCAGCAGCTGGGGGGACTACAATGAGCAGTTCTTC.

This chain links TRBV7-2 with TRBJ2-3, with 10 bases aligning to TRBD2. This CDR3 has 13 amino acids. CDR1 is SGHTA and CDR2 is FQGNSA in the germline V gene. The junction had 9 bases not matched to a gene; V was cut back by 4 bases and J by 14 bases. CDR3 DNA sequence: TGTGCCAGCAGCTCCGGGACTAGCGCAGTCGGGTATTTT. Amino acid sequence: CASSSGTSAVGYF.

The gene calls are TRBV11-2 and TRBJ1-2; 7 bases match TRBD1. Germline V gene data show CDR1 as SGHAT and CDR2 as FQNNGV. This CDR3 is built from 15 residues. V shed 5 bases and J 3 bases; nucleotides not matched to a gene: 9. This chain's CDR3 is CASSPPSQGYYGYTF. The CDR3 DNA is TGTGCCAGCAGCCCACCGTCACAGGGGTACTATGGCTACACCTTC.

The chain carries TRBV11-3 and TRBJ2-1; tentative D call: TRBD2 (6 bases). CDR1 and CDR2 from the germline V gene are SGHNT and YENEEA. The CDR3 sequence is 16 residues long. V was pared by 5 bases and J by 0 bases, with 14 bases between. The CDR3 loop reads CASSPRGGSSYNEQFF. CDR3 bases: TGTGCCAGCAGCCCCCGTGGGGGGAGCTCCTACAATGAGCAGTTCTTC. Looking up the rest from reference TRBV11-3 and TRBJ2-1 gives the full variable domain: EAGVVQSPRYKIIEKKQPVAFWCNPISGHNTLYWYLQNLGQGPELLIRYENEEAVDDSQLPKDRFSAERLKGVDSTLKIQPAELGDSAVYLCASSPRGGSSYNEQFFGPGTRLTVL.

This chain uses TRBV6-1 with TRBJ1-6; D is uncertain. The ends were cut back, 2 bases at V and 19 bases at J, with 15 bases in the middle. The CDR3 totals 12 residues. Germline V gene sequence: CDR1 MNHNS, CDR2 SASEGT. CDR3 in amino acids: CASSELGSGQHF. The DNA for the CDR3 is TGTGCCAGCAGTGAATTGGGGTCGGGCCAGCACTTT.

This clone came up a few times. The V gene is TRBV11-2, the J gene TRBJ1-1, with a weak D call TRBD1 (5 bases). The CDR3 runs 15 residues. V was pared by 0 bases and J by 3 bases, with 11 bases between. Germline V gives CDR1 SGHAT, CDR2 FQNNGV. CDR3 bases: TGTGCCAGCAGCTTAGAGGATGGGGGGTACACTGAAGCTTTCTTT. Its protein product is CASSLEDGGYTEAFF.

The gene calls are TRBV5-1 and TRBJ2-5; 14 nucleotides match TRBD2. The CDR3 is 17 amino acids. The junction had 7 bases not matched to a gene; V was cut back by 4 bases and J by 2 bases. Germline values: CDR1 SGHRS, CDR2 YFSETQ. The CDR3 loop is CASSITGTSGGQETQYF. The CDR3 DNA is TGCGCCAGCAGCATCACCGGGACTAGCGGGGGACAAGAGACCCAGTACTTC. Full variable domain (remainder filled in from reference TRBV5-1 and TRBJ2-5): KAGVTQTPRYLIKTRGQQVTLSCSPISGHRSVSWYQQTPGQGLQFLFEYFSETQRNKGNFPGRFSGRQFSNSRSEMNVSTLELGDSALYLCASSITGTSGGQETQYFGPGTRLLVL.

A few counts support this clone. The chain employs TRBV27 and TRBJ1-2; D is unresolved. Germline assignment: CDR1 MNHEY and CDR2 SMNVEV (reference sequence). With 0 bases removed from V and 4 bases from J, the gap between germline ends came to 9 bases. This CDR3 has 14 amino acids. The CDR3 region is CASSLSPSLYGYTF. CDR3 DNA sequence: TGTGCCAGCAGTTTATCGCCCAGTCTCTATGGCTACACCTTC.

V and J are TRBV4-1 and TRBJ1-5; D unresolved. CDR1 and CDR2 from the germline V gene are MGHRA and YSYEKL. V lost 6 bases and J lost 4, with 16 bases in between. The CDR3 runs to 15 residues. The CDR3 here is CASSRSGQSNQPQHF. For the CDR3, the DNA is TGCGCCAGCAGTCGCTCGGGCCAGTCTAATCAGCCCCAGCATTTT.

This clone came up a few times. The chain has TRBV19 and TRBJ1-5, with TRBD1 as a possible D gene (5 bases). Germline loops: CDR1 LNHDA, CDR2 SQIVND (reference sequence). Deletions cut 8 bases from V and 3 bases from J, with 14 bases between. This CDR3 is built from 14 residues. CDR3 in amino acids: CASQKGRANQPQHF. For the CDR3, the DNA is TGTGCCAGTCAAAAGGGCAGGGCCAATCAGCCCCAGCATTTT.